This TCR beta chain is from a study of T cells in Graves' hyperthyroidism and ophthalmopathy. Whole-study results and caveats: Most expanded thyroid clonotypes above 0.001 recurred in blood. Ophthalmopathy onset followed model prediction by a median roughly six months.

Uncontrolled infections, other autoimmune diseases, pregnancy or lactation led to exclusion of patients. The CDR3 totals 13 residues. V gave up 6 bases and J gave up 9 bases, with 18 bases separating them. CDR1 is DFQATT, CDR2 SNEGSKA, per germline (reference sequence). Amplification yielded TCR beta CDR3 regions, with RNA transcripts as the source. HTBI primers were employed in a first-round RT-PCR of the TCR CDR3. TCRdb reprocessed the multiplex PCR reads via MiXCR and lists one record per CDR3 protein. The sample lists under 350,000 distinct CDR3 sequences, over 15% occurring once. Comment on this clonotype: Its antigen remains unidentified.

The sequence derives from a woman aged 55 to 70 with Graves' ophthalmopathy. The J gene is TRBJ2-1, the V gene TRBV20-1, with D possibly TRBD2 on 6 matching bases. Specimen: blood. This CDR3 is CSARDPRGSEQFF. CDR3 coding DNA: TGCAGTGCCCGGGATCCACGGGGGTCTGAGCAGTTCTTC.